One and the same sample provided the 21 T cell receptor beta chains below, sequenced in a study of CD8+ T cells in alopecia areata. Extracted RNA was reverse transcribed into cDNA, the sequencing template. Method: immunoSEQ multiplex PCR; TCRdb's copy keeps in-frame clones and lacks some. The sample records around 140,000 clones, about half being singletons. The starting material was CD4+ T cells sorted from blood, obtained at week 0. The receptors derive from a human donor with alopecia areata.

This clone was counted at least ten times. The chain combines TRBV5-1 with TRBJ2-7, with a tentative D call TRBD2 (6 bases). The CDR3 runs 14 residues. Germline V gene sequence: CDR1 SGHRS, CDR2 YFSETQ. Trimming removed 5 bases from V and 6 bases from J, with 18 bases in between. CDR3 in amino acids: CASSPSGLRGEQYF. In DNA, the CDR3 is TGCGCCAGCAGTCCGAGCGGGCTCCGGGGCGAGCAGTACTTC. The full variable domain, its missing parts supplied by reference TRBV5-1 and TRBJ2-7, is KAGVTQTPRYLIKTRGQQVTLSCSPISGHRSVSWYQQTPGQGLQFLFEYFSETQRNKGNFPGRFSGRQFSNSRSEMNVSTLELGDSALYLCASSPSGLRGEQYFGPGTRLTVT.

The rearrangement uses TRBV11-2 and TRBJ2-1, with 8 bases lining up with TRBD1. Trimming removed 6 bases from V and 9 bases from J; junction bases left unmatched: 7. The CDR3 loop spans 13 amino acids. Germline V gene data show CDR1 as SGHAT and CDR2 as FQNNGV. The DNA of the CDR3 is TGTGCCAGCAGAAACAGGGGGATGACTGAGCAGTTCTTC. This encodes CASRNRGMTEQFF.

The chain carries TRBV27 and TRBJ2-3; D ambiguous. CDR3 length equals 15 residues. Trimming cost V 4 bases and J 2 bases, with 13 bases left between them. The germline CDR1 and CDR2 sequences are MNHEY and SMNVEV (reference sequence). CDR3 DNA sequence: TGTGCCAGCAGTTGGTCTCGGGCAGCCACAGATACGCAGTATTTT. Protein sequence: CASSWSRAATDTQYF.

In its sample, this clone was seen once. J is TRBJ1-1 and V is TRBV6-5; D gene unclear. The V and J ends lost 2 bases and 3 bases respectively, with 13 bases between them. Germline CDR1 and CDR2: MNHEY and SVGAGI. This CDR3 has 15 amino acids. The chain's CDR3 is CASSYRGRSYTEAFF. In DNA, the CDR3 is TGTGCCAGCAGTTACCGCGGCAGGTCGTACACTGAAGCTTTCTTT.

This clone has just a few counts. V usage is TRBV4-2 and J usage is TRBJ2-3; D is undetermined. Germline V lookup: CDR1 LGHNA, CDR2 YNFKEQ. CDR3 length: 14 residues. Deletions cut 0 bases from V and 4 bases from J, with 8 bases between. CDR3 residues: CASSQDSYSDTQYF. The CDR3, as DNA: TGTGCCAGCAGCCAAGATTCTTACTCAGATACGCAGTATTTT.

This clone was found many times. CDR3 region: CASKQTGGRNTEAFF. The DNA of the CDR3 is TGTGCCAGCAAACAGACAGGAGGAAGGAACACTGAAGCTTTCTTT. V and J are TRBV27 and TRBJ1-1; possible D gene TRBD1, 6 bases. This CDR3 spans 15 amino acids. V was shortened by 7 bases and J by 1 base, with 16 bases between the two germline ends. Germline values: CDR1 MNHEY, CDR2 SMNVEV (reference sequence).

V usage is TRBV29-1 and J usage is TRBJ2-6; D ambiguous. The germline V and J ends were trimmed by 1 base and 2 bases, with 9 bases remaining between them. The length of the CDR3 is 15 residues. Germline CDR1 SQVTM, CDR2 ANQGSEA. The CDR3 coding sequence is TGCAGCGTTGAAGGGACGACGGCTGGGGCCAACGTCCTGACTTTC. It translates to CSVEGTTAGANVLTF.

The chain has TRBV2 and TRBJ1-1; maybe TRBD1 (6 bases). There are 12 residues in the CDR3. V was shortened by 8 bases and J by 12 bases, with 19 bases between the two germline ends. Germline CDR1 reads SNHLY; CDR2 reads FYNNEI. In DNA form, the CDR3 reads TGTGCCAGCCACAGGGACGCCGAGGGAACTTTCTTT. It is translated as CASHRDAEGTFF.

The chain has TRBV14 and TRBJ1-2; 7 positions match TRBD1. Per germline, CDR1 SGHDN and CDR2 FVKESK. The CDR3 sequence is 14 residues long. V shed 4 bases, J shed 2 bases, and the junction held 4 bases outside the gene matches. The CDR3 DNA is TGTGCCAGCAGCCGGGCAGGGGGAAACTATGGCTACACCTTC. It specifies CASSRAGGNYGYTF.

The V call is TRBV6-1, the J call TRBJ2-3, with TRBD2 as a possible D gene (5 bases). With 6 bases removed from V and 6 bases from J, the gap between germline ends came to 16 bases. Germline V gives CDR1 MNHNS, CDR2 SASEGT. This CDR3 has 14 amino acids. CDR3 nucleotide sequence: TGTGCCAGCAGGAGGGCTTATAGTGACGATACGCAGTATTTT. Protein product: CASRRAYSDDTQYF.

V usage is TRBV28 and J usage is TRBJ1-2, with D tentatively TRBD1 (5 bases). The V gene's germline CDR1 is MDHEN and CDR2 SYDVKM. V was pared by 3 bases and J by 4 bases, with 15 bases between. The length of the CDR3 is 15 residues. DNA for the CDR3: TGTGCCAGCAGTTTTTCCAGGGCCGGGGGCTATGGCTACACCTTC. Translated, it gives CASSFSRAGGYGYTF.

This chain connects TRBV30 to TRBJ2-1; TRBD2 is a possible D gene (6 bases). Germline lookup yields CDR1 GTSNPN and CDR2 SVGIG (reference sequence). The CDR3 is 14 residues long. Trimming stripped 3 bases from V and 1 base from J, with 10 bases between. For the CDR3, the DNA is TGTGCCTGGAGCCCTGGGAGGTCCTACAATGAGCAGTTCTTC. Translating it yields CAWSPGRSYNEQFF.

The chain uses TRBV29-1 and TRBJ1-2, with a weak D call TRBD1 (5 bases). The CDR3 extends over 14 amino acids. Germline V lookup: CDR1 SQVTM, CDR2 ANQGSEA. V lost 4 bases and J 2 bases, leaving 14 bases between the germline ends. The CDR3 nucleotides read TGCAGCGTTGGGGGATTGGCAGGGAACTATGGCTACACCTTC. The encoded protein is CSVGGLAGNYGYTF.

This chain joins TRBV15 and TRBJ2-1; no clear D gene. The CDR3 covers 15 residues. Germline CDR1 and CDR2: LNHNV and YYDKDF (reference sequence). V lost 1 base, J lost 4 bases, and 11 bases lay in between. In DNA form, the CDR3 reads TGTGCCACCAGCAGAGCGAGAGGTTCATACAATGAGCAGTTCTTC. Translated, it gives CATSRARGSYNEQFF.

The chain carries TRBV30 and TRBJ2-4, with D perhaps matching TRBD2 (6 bases). The CDR3 has 16 amino acids. Trimming took off 3 bases at V and 0 bases at J, with 15 bases between the two ends. The germline CDR1 and CDR2 sequences are GTSNPN and SVGIG (reference sequence). CDR3 bases: TGTGCCTGGAGCCGACGGCTGGGAGGAGCCAAAAACATTCAGTACTTC. Its protein product is CAWSRRLGGAKNIQYF. The variable domain in full, with the rest retrieved from reference TRBV30 and TRBJ2-4, is SQTIHQWPATLVQPVGSPLSLECTVEGTSNPNLYWYRQAAGRGLQLLFYSVGIGQISSEVPQNLSASRPQDRQFILSSKKLLLSDSGFYLCAWSRRLGGAKNIQYFGAGTRLSVL.

The chain links TRBV30 to TRBJ2-1; D gene ambiguous. CDR3 length: 13 amino acids. CDR1 is GTSNPN, CDR2 SVGIG, per germline (reference sequence). The ends were cut back, 3 bases at V and 3 bases at J, with 9 bases in the middle. Here the CDR3 DNA reads TGTGCCTGGAGGTCGGACCACTACAATGAGCAGTTCTTC. This gives the protein CAWRSDHYNEQFF.

The chain joins TRBV5-6 to TRBJ2-3; 12 bases align to TRBD1. The germline V gene encodes CDR1 SGHDT and CDR2 YYEEEE. The J segment lost 5 bases and the V segment lost 3 bases, leaving 10 bases of the junction unmatched. The CDR3 loop spans 17 amino acids. The CDR3, as DNA: TGTGCCAGCAGCTCGGGACAGGGGGCTAATTTCCTAGATACGCAGTATTTT. This encodes CASSSGQGANFLDTQYF.

CDR3 coding DNA: TGTGCCAGCAGCCCAGGGGGTGCAGATACGCAGTATTTT. Translated, it gives CASSPGGADTQYF. The chain employs TRBV7-9 and TRBJ2-3, with TRBD1 matching 7 bases. V lost 5 bases, J lost 4 bases, and 3 bases stayed unmatched. CDR3 length equals 13 residues. CDR1 and CDR2 from the germline V gene are SEHNR and FQNEAQ (reference sequence).

The chain's CDR3 is CAISEGESRETQYF. The DNA for the CDR3 is TGTGCCATCAGTGAAGGAGAATCCCGAGAGACCCAGTACTTC. The chain joins TRBV10-3 to TRBJ2-5; the D is unclear. Germline CDR1 ENHRY, CDR2 SYGVKD. V gave up 3 bases and J gave up 4 bases, with 12 bases separating them. CDR3 length: 14 amino acids.

The gene calls are TRBV7-8 and TRBJ2-2, with TRBD1 matching over 8 bases. The V and J ends lost 3 bases and 6 bases, in that order; junction bases with no gene match: 0. This CDR3 contains 13 residues. Germline V gene data show CDR1 as SGHVS and CDR2 as FQNEAQ. CDR3 sequence reads: CASSLDRAGELFF. The CDR3 DNA sequence: TGTGCCAGCAGCTTGGACAGGGCCGGGGAGCTGTTTTTT. Variable domain in full (rest from reference TRBV7-8 and TRBJ2-2): GAGVSQSPRYKVAKRGQDVALRCDPISGHVSLFWYQQALGQGPEFLTYFQNEAQLDKSGLPSDRFFAERPEGSVSTLKIQRTQQEDSAVYLCASSLDRAGELFFGEGSRLTVL.

In its sample, this clone was seen once. DNA for the CDR3: TGCGCCAGCAGCCAACTTGTTGGTGAAAAACTGTTTTTT. The encoded protein is CASSQLVGEKLFF. This chain links TRBV4-1 with TRBJ1-4; D ambiguous. CDR1 MGHRA and CDR2 YSYEKL come from the germline V gene. V was clipped by 2 bases and J by 7 bases, with 8 bases between them. The CDR3 is 13 residues long.